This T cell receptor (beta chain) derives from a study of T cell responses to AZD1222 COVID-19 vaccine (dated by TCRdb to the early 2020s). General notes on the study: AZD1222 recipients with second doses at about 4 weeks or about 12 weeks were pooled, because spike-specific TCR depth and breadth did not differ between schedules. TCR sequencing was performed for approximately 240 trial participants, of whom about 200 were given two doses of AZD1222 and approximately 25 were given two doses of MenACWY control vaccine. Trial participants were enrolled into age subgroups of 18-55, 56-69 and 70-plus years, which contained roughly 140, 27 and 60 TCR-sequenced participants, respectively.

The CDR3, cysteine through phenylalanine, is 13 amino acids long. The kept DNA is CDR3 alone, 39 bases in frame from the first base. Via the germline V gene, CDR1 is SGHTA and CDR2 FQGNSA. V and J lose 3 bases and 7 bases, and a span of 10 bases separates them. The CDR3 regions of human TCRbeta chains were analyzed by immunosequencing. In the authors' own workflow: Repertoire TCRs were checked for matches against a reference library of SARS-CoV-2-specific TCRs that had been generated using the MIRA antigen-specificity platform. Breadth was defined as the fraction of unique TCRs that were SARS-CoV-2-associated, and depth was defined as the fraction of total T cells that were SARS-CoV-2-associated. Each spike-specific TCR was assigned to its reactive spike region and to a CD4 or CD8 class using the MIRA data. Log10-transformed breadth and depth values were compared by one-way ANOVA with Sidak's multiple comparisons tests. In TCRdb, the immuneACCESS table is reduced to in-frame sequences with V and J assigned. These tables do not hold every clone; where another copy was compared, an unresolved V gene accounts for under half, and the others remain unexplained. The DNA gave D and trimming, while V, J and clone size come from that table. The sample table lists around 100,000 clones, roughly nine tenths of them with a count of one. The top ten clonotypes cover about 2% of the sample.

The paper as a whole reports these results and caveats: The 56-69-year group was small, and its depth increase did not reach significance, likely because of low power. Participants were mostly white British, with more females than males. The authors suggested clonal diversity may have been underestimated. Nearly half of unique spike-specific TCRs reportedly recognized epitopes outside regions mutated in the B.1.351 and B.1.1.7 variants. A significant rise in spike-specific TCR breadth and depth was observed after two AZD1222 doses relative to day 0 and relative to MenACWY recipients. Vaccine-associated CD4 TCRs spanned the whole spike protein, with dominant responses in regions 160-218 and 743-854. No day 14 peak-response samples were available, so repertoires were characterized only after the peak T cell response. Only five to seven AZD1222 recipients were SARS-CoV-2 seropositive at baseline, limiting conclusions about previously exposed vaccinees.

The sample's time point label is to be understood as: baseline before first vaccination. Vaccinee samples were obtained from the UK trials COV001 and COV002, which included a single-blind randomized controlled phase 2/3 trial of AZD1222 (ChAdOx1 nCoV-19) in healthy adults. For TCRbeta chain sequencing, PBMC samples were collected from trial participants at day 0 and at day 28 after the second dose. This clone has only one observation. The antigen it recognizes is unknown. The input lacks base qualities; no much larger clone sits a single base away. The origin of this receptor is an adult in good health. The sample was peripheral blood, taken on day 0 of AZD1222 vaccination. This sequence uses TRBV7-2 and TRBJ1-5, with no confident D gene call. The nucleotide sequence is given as TGTGCCAGCAGCTTCCATCCCGGGCAGCCCCAGCATTTT. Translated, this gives CASSFHPGQPQHF.